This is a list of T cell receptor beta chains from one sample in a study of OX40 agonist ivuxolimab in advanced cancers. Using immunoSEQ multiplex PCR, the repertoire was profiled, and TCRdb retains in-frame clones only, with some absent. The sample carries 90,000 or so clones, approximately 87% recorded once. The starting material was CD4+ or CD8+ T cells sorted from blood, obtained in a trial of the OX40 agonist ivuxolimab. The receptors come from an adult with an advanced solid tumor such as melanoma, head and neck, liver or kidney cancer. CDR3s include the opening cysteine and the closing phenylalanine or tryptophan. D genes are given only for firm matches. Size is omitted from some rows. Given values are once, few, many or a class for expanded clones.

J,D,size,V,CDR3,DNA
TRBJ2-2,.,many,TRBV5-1,CASSLAGRRGGELFF,TGCGCCAGCAGCTTGGCGGGCCGGCGCGGCGGGGAGCTGTTTTTT
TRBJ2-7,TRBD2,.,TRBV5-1,CASSATSGSSYEQYF,TGCGCCAGCAGCGCGACTAGCGGAAGCTCCTACGAGCAGTACTTC
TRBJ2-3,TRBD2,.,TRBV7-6,CAVFGSGNKSDTQYF,TGTGCCGTCTTTGGTAGCGGGAACAAATCAGATACGCAGTATTTT
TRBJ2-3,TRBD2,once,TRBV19,CASSIAPASFLAGRTDTQYF,TGTGCCAGTAGTATTGCCCCTGCTAGCTTCCTAGCGGGGCGCACAGATACGCAGTATTTT
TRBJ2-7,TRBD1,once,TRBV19,CASSTRDRVYEQYF,TGTGCCAGTAGTACCCGGGACAGGGTCTACGAGCAGTACTTC
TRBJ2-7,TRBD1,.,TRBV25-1,CASTRTGSSYEQYF,TGTGCCAGCACCAGGACAGGGAGCTCCTACGAGCAGTACTTC
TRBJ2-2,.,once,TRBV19,CASSRDQWRSDTGELFF,TGTGCCAGTAGTAGGGATCAGTGGAGGTCGGACACCGGGGAGCTGTTTTTT
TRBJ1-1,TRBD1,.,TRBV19,CASSIPGTGAGTEAFF,TGTGCCAGTAGTATCCCCGGGACAGGGGCCGGCACTGAAGCTTTCTTT
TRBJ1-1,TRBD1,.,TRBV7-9,CASSLAGTGGWGTEAFF,TGTGCCAGCAGCTTGGCCGGGACAGGGGGCTGGGGCACTGAAGCTTTCTTT
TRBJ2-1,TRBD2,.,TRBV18,CASRGTREGEQFF,TGTGCCAGCCGCGGGACTAGAGAAGGAGAGCAGTTCTTC
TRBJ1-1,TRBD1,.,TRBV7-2,CASSTPARQGNTEAFF,TGTGCCAGCAGCACCCCCGCCCGACAGGGAAACACTGAAGCTTTCTTT
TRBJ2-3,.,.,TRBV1,CTSKQLAGLTDTQYF,TGCACCAGCAAGCAACTAGCGGGGCTTACAGATACGCAGTATTTT
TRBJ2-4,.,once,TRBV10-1,CASSDGGKNIQYF,TGCGCCAGCAGTGATGGGGGGAAAAACATTCAGTACTTC
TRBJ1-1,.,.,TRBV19,CASSRGDRITEAFF,TGTGCCAGTTCGAGGGGGGATAGGATCACTGAAGCTTTCTTT
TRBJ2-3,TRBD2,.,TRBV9,CASSGRLAGGTDTQYF,TGTGCCAGCAGCGGTCGACTAGCGGGGGGGACGGATACGCAGTATTTT
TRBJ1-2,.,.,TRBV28,CASSLPGRDGYTF,TGTGCCAGCAGTTTGCCAGGGAGGGATGGCTACACCTTC
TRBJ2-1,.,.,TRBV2,CASSFSGFYNEQFF,TGTGCCAGCAGCTTTAGCGGATTCTACAATGAGCAGTTCTTC
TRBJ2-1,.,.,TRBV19,CASSIPRGSGFYNEQFF,TGTGCCAGTAGTATACCACGTGGTAGCGGATTCTACAATGAGCAGTTCTTC
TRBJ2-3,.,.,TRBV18,CASSHLDFSSTDTQYF,TGTGCCAGCTCACACCTGGACTTCTCTAGCACAGATACGCAGTATTTT
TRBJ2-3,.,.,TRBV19,CASSIGSTDTQYF,TGTGCCAGTAGTATAGGCAGCACAGATACGCAGTATTTT
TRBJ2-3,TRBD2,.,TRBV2,CASRRERGGSDTQYF,TGTGCCAGCAGGAGGGAGCGGGGGGGCTCAGATACGCAGTATTTT
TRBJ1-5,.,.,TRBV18,CASQGAFGNQPQHF,TGTGCCAGCCAAGGGGCTTTCGGCAATCAGCCCCAGCATTTT
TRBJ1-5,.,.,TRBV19,CASSSRGEGYQPQHF,TGTGCCAGTAGTTCCCGCGGGGAGGGGTATCAGCCCCAGCATTTT
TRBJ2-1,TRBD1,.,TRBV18,CASSPGTGYNEQFF,TGTGCCAGCTCACCAGGGACAGGCTACAATGAGCAGTTCTTC
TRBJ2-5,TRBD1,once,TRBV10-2,CASLGQAVKTQYF,TGCGCCTCCCTAGGACAGGCCGTTAAGACCCAGTACTTC
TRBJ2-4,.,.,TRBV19,CASSMGGLLAKNIQYF,TGTGCCAGTAGTATGGGGGGGCTTTTAGCCAAAAACATTCAGTACTTC
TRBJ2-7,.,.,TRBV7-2,CASTKEGVYEQYF,TGTGCCAGCACCAAAGAGGGGGTCTACGAGCAGTACTTC
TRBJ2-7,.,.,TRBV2,CASRKGVGEQYF,TGTGCCAGCAGAAAGGGGGTCGGCGAGCAGTACTTC
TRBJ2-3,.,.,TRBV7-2,CASSLEGHTQYF,TGTGCCAGCAGCTTAGAGGGGCATACGCAGTATTTT
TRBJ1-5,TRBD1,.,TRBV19,CASSIQGGNQPQHF,TGTGCCAGTAGTATACAGGGGGGGAATCAGCCCCAGCATTTT
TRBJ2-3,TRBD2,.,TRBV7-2,CASRLAGPDTQYF,TGTGCCAGCAGACTAGCGGGGCCAGATACGCAGTATTTT
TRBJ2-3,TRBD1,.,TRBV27,CASRDRVRTDTQYF,TGTGCCAGCAGAGACAGGGTCCGCACAGATACGCAGTATTTT
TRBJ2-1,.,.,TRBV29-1,CSASRGGVGDEQFF,TGCAGCGCCAGCAGGGGGGGAGTTGGAGATGAGCAGTTCTTC
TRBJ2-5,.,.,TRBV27,CASSLSFRGRPLETQYF,TGTGCCAGCAGTTTATCTTTCCGGGGGAGACCTTTGGAGACCCAGTACTTC
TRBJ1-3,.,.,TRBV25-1,CASSRGHSGNTIYF,TGTGCCAGCAGCAGGGGACACTCTGGAAACACCATATATTTT
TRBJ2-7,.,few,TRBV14,CASSQDQVSYEQYF,TGTGCCAGCAGCCAAGATCAGGTCAGCTACGAGCAGTACTTC
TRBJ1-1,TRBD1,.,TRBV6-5,CATINPGTANTEAFF,TGTGCCACCATTAACCCCGGGACAGCGAACACTGAAGCTTTCTTT
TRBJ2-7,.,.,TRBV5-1,CASRVRERGSIYEQYF,TGCGCCAGCAGAGTAAGAGAAAGGGGGTCCATCTACGAGCAGTACTTC
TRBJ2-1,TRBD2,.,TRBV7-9,CASSSGTSGVNEQFF,TGTGCCAGCAGCTCCGGGACTAGCGGGGTTAATGAGCAGTTCTTC
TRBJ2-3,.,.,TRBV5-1,CASSLAGADTQYF,TGCGCCAGCAGCTTAGCAGGAGCAGATACGCAGTATTTT
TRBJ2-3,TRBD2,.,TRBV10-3,CAISLAGRTDTQYF,TGTGCCATCAGCTTAGCGGGCCGTACAGATACGCAGTATTTT
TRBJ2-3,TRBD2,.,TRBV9,CASSVGTSWEADTQYF,TGTGCCAGCAGCGTAGGGACTAGCTGGGAGGCAGATACGCAGTATTTT
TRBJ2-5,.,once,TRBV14,CASSQGGGHSQETQYF,TGTGCCAGCAGCCAAGGGGGCGGGCATTCCCAAGAGACCCAGTACTTC
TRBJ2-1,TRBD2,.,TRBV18,CATETSSGRAVSEQFF,TGTGCCACCGAGACCAGTAGCGGGAGGGCCGTGAGTGAGCAGTTCTTC
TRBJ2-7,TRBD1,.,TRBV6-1,CASKPGQGTDEQYF,TGTGCCAGCAAACCGGGACAGGGTACGGACGAGCAGTACTTC
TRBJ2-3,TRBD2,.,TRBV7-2,CASSLERDTDTQYF,TGTGCCAGCAGCCTAGAGCGGGACACAGATACGCAGTATTTT
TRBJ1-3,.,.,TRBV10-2,CASGLPGTGNTIYF,TGCGCCAGTGGACTTCCCGGGACAGGAAACACCATATATTTT
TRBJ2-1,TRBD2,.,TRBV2,CASSLEAGVYNEQFF,TGTGCCAGCAGTCTTGAAGCGGGAGTCTACAATGAGCAGTTCTTC
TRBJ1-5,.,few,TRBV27,CASSLRGLGNQPQHF,TGTGCCAGCAGTTTGCGGGGTTTAGGGAATCAGCCCCAGCATTTT
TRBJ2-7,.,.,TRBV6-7,CASSYGRGVWYEQYF,TGTGCCAGCAGTTACGGCAGGGGGGTTTGGTACGAGCAGTACTTC
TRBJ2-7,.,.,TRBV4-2,CASSHGTLGSYEQYF,TGTGCCAGCAGCCACGGGACGTTAGGGAGCTACGAGCAGTACTTC
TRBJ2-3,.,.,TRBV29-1,CSGQLTDTQYF,TGCAGCGGACAGCTTACAGATACGCAGTATTTT
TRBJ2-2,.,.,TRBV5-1,CASSLDPTNTGELFF,TGCGCCAGCAGCTTGGACCCTACGAACACCGGGGAGCTGTTTTTT
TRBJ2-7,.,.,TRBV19,CASTSSSYEQYF,TGTGCCAGTACTTCTAGCTCCTACGAGCAGTACTTC
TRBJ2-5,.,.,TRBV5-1,CASSTQMGGETQYF,TGCGCCAGCAGCACACAGATGGGGGGCGAGACCCAGTACTTC
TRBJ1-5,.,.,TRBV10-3,CAISEFDRGAGQPQHF,TGTGCCATCAGTGAGTTCGACAGAGGGGCGGGTCAGCCCCAGCATTTT
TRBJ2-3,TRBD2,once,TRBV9,CASSWRGALADTQYF,TGTGCCAGCAGTTGGCGGGGGGCCCTCGCAGATACGCAGTATTTT